These 11 T cell receptor beta chains were all obtained from the same sample, sequenced in a study of OX40 agonist ivuxolimab in advanced cancers. The data were produced by immunoSEQ multiplex PCR, yet TCRdb's version contains in-frame clones alone and is incomplete. Of 50,000 or so clones listed, around 83% are singletons. Here the sequenced sample was CD4+ or CD8+ T cells sorted from blood, taken in a trial of the OX40 agonist ivuxolimab. The receptors come from an adult with an advanced solid tumor such as melanoma, head and neck, liver or kidney cancer.

Turning to this clone: One end of the junction is discordant with germline, which a read error may explain. V is TRBV7-9 and J is TRBJ2-7; TRBD2 agrees at 7 bases. The germline CDR1 and CDR2 sequences are SEHNR and FQNEAQ (reference sequence). There are 15 residues in the CDR3. The CDR3 spells CASSQEGRGDYEQYF. The DNA of the CDR3 is TGCGCCAGCAGCCAAGAAGGACGGGGGGACTACGAGCAGTACTTC.

CDR3 nucleotide sequence: TGTGCCAGCAGCCCCCCTGGGTGGCAGTTGAACACTGAAGCTTTCTTT. Its protein product is CASSPPGWQLNTEAFF. The chain links TRBV7-9 to TRBJ1-1; D gene ambiguous. Germline assignment: CDR1 SEHNR and CDR2 FQNEAQ (reference sequence). The ends were cut back, 5 bases at V and 0 bases at J, with 16 bases in the middle. The CDR3 sequence is 16 residues long.

As concerns this clone: The DNA is omitted, as the CDR3 cannot be located on it reliably, and the CDR3 follows TCRdb's listing. The chain couples TRBV21-1 to TRBJ2-7; the table's D call of TRBD2 was not tested on the DNA. TRBV21-1 is a listed pseudogene. The CDR3 spans 14 amino acids, including both terminal residues. The chain's CDR3 is CASSVAGGSYEQYF.

This clone came up once. The rearrangement uses TRBV4-3 and TRBJ1-2; maybe TRBD1 (6 bases). Trimming left V 0 bases short and J 8 bases short, with 19 bases between. This CDR3 is built from 16 residues. Germline V gene sequence: CDR1 LGHNA, CDR2 YSLEER. CDR3 DNA sequence: TGCGCCAGCAGCCAAGATTCAGGGGTCCCTCGGGGAGGCTACACCTTC. Translation gives CASSQDSGVPRGGYTF.

As for this clone: A junction end diverges from the germline sequence, so it may reflect a read error. The CDR3 loop reads CAARTGASEAFF. The CDR3 DNA sequence: TGCGCCGCAAGAACAGGGGCATCGGAAGCTTTCTTT. The chain employs TRBV5-8 and TRBJ1-1; 7 bases fit TRBD1. The V gene's germline CDR1 is SGHTS and CDR2 YDEGEE. The CDR3 has 12 residues.

The CDR3 coding sequence is TGTGCCAGCAGCCTAAGGGCGGGGTCCGGCGAGCAGTACTTC. Amino acids: CASSLRAGSGEQYF. The chain couples TRBV7-9 to TRBJ2-7, with D perhaps TRBD2 (6 bases). CDR1 is SEHNR and CDR2 is FQNEAQ in the germline V gene (reference sequence). V lost 5 bases and J lost 6, with 17 bases in between. CDR3 size: 14 residues. Filled out from reference TRBV7-9 and TRBJ2-7, the complete variable domain reads DTGVSQNPRHKITKRGQNVTFRCDPISEHNRLYWYRQTLGQGPEFLTYFQNEAQLEKSRLLSDRFSAERPKGSFSTLEIQRTEQGDSAMYLCASSLRAGSGEQYFGPGTRLTVT.

The chain combines TRBV30 with TRBJ2-2; D gene ambiguous. Between the trimmed V and J ends, which lost 4 bases and 3 bases, there was a span of 9 bases. The CDR3 has 13 amino acids. Germline V gene data show CDR1 as GTSNPN and CDR2 as SVGIG (reference sequence). CDR3 sequence reads: CAWKSLDTGELFF. For the CDR3, the DNA is TGTGCCTGGAAGTCCTTAGACACCGGGGAGCTGTTTTTT.

The chain carries TRBV7-9 and TRBJ2-2; perhaps TRBD2 as D (7 bases). CDR3 size: 15 residues. Looked up from germline, CDR1 is SEHNR and CDR2 is FQNEAQ (reference sequence). V was clipped by 8 bases and J by 0 bases, with 13 bases between them. The CDR3 nucleotides read TGTGCCAGCGGCGGGGGCAGGACGAACACCGGGGAGCTGTTTTTT. Translating it yields CASGGGRTNTGELFF.

V is TRBV18 and J is TRBJ2-7; D may correspond to TRBD1 or TRBD2 (5 bases each). CDR3 length equals 16 residues. V lost 3 bases and J lost 2, with 17 bases in between. Germline-derived CDR1 and CDR2 are KGHSH and LQKENI. CDR3 loop: CASSPPFRDGTYEQYF. In DNA form, the CDR3 reads TGTGCCAGCTCACCCCCTTTCCGGGACGGAACCTACGAGCAGTACTTC.

This clone was seen only once. V and J are TRBV7-9 and TRBJ2-7; D uncertain. The CDR3 has 15 amino acids. V was cut by 0 bases and J by 3 bases, with 12 bases left in between. CDR1 is SEHNR, CDR2 FQNEAQ, per germline (reference sequence). The CDR3 is CASSLAGLIYYEQYF. The CDR3 DNA sequence: TGTGCCAGCAGCTTAGCAGGTCTGATTTACTACGAGCAGTACTTC. Together with reference TRBV7-9 and TRBJ2-7, the CDR3 gives the full variable domain: DTGVSQNPRHKITKRGQNVTFRCDPISEHNRLYWYRQTLGQGPEFLTYFQNEAQLEKSRLLSDRFSAERPKGSFSTLEIQRTEQGDSAMYLCASSLAGLIYYEQYFGPGTRLTVT.

This clone came up a few times. The chain combines TRBV7-8 with TRBJ2-7, with a weak D call TRBD1 (6 bases). The CDR3 contains 14 residues. Germline V gene data show CDR1 as SGHVS and CDR2 as FQNEAQ. Trimming took off 0 bases at V and 7 bases at J, with 13 bases between the two ends. CDR3 in amino acids: CASSLAQGLGEQYF. CDR3 nucleotide sequence: TGTGCCAGCAGCTTAGCGCAGGGGCTCGGAGAGCAGTACTTC.